The 22 T cell receptor beta chains given below trace back to one sample, sequenced in a study of radiotherapy plus CTLA-4 blockade in lung cancer. Libraries were prepared by immunoSEQ multiplex PCR; TCRdb keeps only in-frame clonotypes and omits some of them. The sample holds 30,000 to 40,000 clones, roughly three quarters seen once. Sequenced here: peripheral blood, sampled from a patient treated with radiotherapy plus ipilimumab. These receptor sequences come from a human donor with non-small cell lung cancer that progressed on radiotherapy plus ipilimumab.

This chain uses TRBV2 with TRBJ2-6; D might be TRBD1 (6 bases). CDR3 length equals 16 residues. The V end was cut by 2 bases, the J end by 0 bases, with 8 bases between. Germline CDR1 and CDR2: SNHLY and FYNNEI. As DNA, the CDR3 is TGTGCCAGCAGTGAACAGGGGTACTCTGGGGCCAACGTCCTGACTTTC. Translation gives CASSEQGYSGANVLTF.

The V and J genes are TRBV7-9 and TRBJ1-1; unclear D gene. The CDR3 loop spans 16 amino acids. Germline V gives CDR1 SEHNR, CDR2 FQNEAQ (reference sequence). V gave up 1 base and J gave up 1 base, with 13 bases separating them. The CDR3 loop reads CASSLEGPLGNTEAFF. Written as DNA, the CDR3 is TGTGCCAGCAGCTTAGAAGGTCCCTTGGGGAACACTGAAGCTTTCTTT.

This chain links TRBV27 with TRBJ2-7; TRBD2 is a possible D gene (6 bases). The V end lost 6 bases, the J end lost 6 bases, and 24 bases lay between the germline ends. Germline loops: CDR1 MNHEY, CDR2 SMNVEV (reference sequence). This CDR3 spans 16 amino acids. Here the CDR3 DNA reads TGTGCCAGCAGGATCCAGGGTTACGGGACTTCGGTCGAGCAGTACTTC. Protein product: CASRIQGYGTSVEQYF.

This rearrangement joins TRBV19 to TRBJ2-3; 7 bases align to TRBD2. V lost 4 bases, J lost 2 bases, and 3 bases stayed unmatched. CDR3 size: 14 residues. Per germline, CDR1 LNHDA and CDR2 SQIVND (reference sequence). DNA of the CDR3: TGTGCCAGTAGTAGAGCGGGACCCACAGATACGCAGTATTTT. It specifies CASSRAGPTDTQYF.

The genes are TRBV19 and TRBJ2-5, with TRBD1 as a possible D gene (6 bases). The germline CDR1 and CDR2 sequences are LNHDA and SQIVND (reference sequence). This CDR3 is 14 amino acids long. Trimming pared 3 bases from V and 0 bases from J, leaving 8 bases between. Here the CDR3 reads CASSIGTNQETQYF. The CDR3 coding sequence is TGTGCCAGTAGTATTGGGACAAACCAAGAGACCCAGTACTTC.

This rearrangement joins TRBV7-8 to TRBJ2-3; D tentatively reads TRBD1 or TRBD2 (6 bases each). The V gene's germline CDR1 is SGHVS and CDR2 FQNEAQ. The CDR3 is 18 amino acids. V was pared by 1 base and J by 1 base, with 18 bases between. CDR3 DNA: TGTGCCAGCAGCTTAGTAACGAGGGGGGTTTGGGGCACAGATACGCAGTATTTT. Amino acids: CASSLVTRGVWGTDTQYF.

This chain uses TRBV4-3 with TRBJ2-7; 10 bases are a match to TRBD2. There are 16 residues in the CDR3. Per the germline V gene, CDR1 is LGHNA and CDR2 is YSLEER. Trimming removed 1 base from V and 5 bases from J; junction bases left unmatched: 8. The CDR3 loop reads CASSQGMGTSEHEQYF. CDR3 coding DNA: TGCGCCAGCAGCCAAGGAATGGGGACTAGCGAGCACGAGCAGTACTTC.

The chain has TRBV27 and TRBJ1-5; 7 nucleotides match TRBD1. CDR1 is MNHEY, CDR2 SMNVEV, per germline (reference sequence). The V and J ends lost 4 bases and 5 bases, in that order; junction bases with no gene match: 2. CDR3 length: 13 residues. The CDR3 nucleotides read TGTGCCAGCAGTTACCAGGGGGATCAGCCCCAGCATTTT. This translates into CASSYQGDQPQHF.

The chain's CDR3 is CASSQERGYEQYF. The CDR3, as DNA: TGCGCCAGCAGCCAAGAGAGAGGGTACGAGCAGTACTTC. The rearrangement links TRBV4-1 to TRBJ2-7; weak D call: TRBD2 (5 bases). The V gene's germline CDR1 is MGHRA and CDR2 YSYEKL. The V and J ends lost 0 bases and 4 bases respectively, with 7 bases between them. There are 13 residues in the CDR3.

The CDR3 reads CASSLSQAGDTQYF. CDR3 DNA: TGCGCCAGCAGCTTGTCCCAAGCGGGAGATACGCAGTATTTT. The gene calls are TRBV5-1 and TRBJ2-3; TRBD2 is a possible D gene (6 bases). V lost 1 base and J 5 bases, leaving 11 bases between the germline ends. Per the germline V gene, CDR1 is SGHRS and CDR2 is YFSETQ. The CDR3 covers 14 residues.

J is TRBJ1-2 and V is TRBV29-1; 7 bases line up with TRBD1. V shed 4 bases, J shed 7 bases, and the junction held 3 bases outside the gene matches. There are 11 residues in the CDR3. CDR1 SQVTM and CDR2 ANQGSEA come from the germline V gene. The CDR3 loop reads CSVGDRAGYTF. CDR3 DNA: TGCAGCGTTGGAGACAGGGCTGGCTACACCTTC. The full variable domain, in which reference TRBV29-1 and TRBJ1-2 provide the parts outside the CDR3, is SAVISQKPSRDICQRGTSLTIQCQVDSQVTMMFWYRQQPGQSLTLIATANQGSEATYESGFVIDKFPISRPNLTFSTLTVSNMSPEDSSIYLCSVGDRAGYTFGSGTRLTVV.

The chain couples TRBV11-1 to TRBJ2-6, with D perhaps TRBD1 or TRBD2 (5 bases each). Per germline, CDR1 SGHAT and CDR2 FQDESV (reference sequence). This CDR3 region has 15 residues. Trimming took off 1 base at V and 4 bases at J, with 8 bases between the two ends. Here the CDR3 DNA reads TGTGCCAGCAGCTTAGGGGGGACCGGGGCCAACGTCCTGACTTTC. Protein: CASSLGGTGANVLTF.

A few counts support this clone. This sequence joins TRBV7-2 and TRBJ2-5, with a weak D call TRBD1 (5 bases). The CDR3 runs to 13 residues. Germline V gene lookup returns CDR1 SGHTA and CDR2 FQGNSA. V lost 5 bases and J 5 bases, leaving 12 bases between the germline ends. The CDR3 nucleotides read TGTGCCAGCAGCATAGGGGATCCGGAGACCCAGTACTTC. Translation gives CASSIGDPETQYF. The full variable domain, its missing parts supplied by reference TRBV7-2 and TRBJ2-5, is GAGVSQSPSNKVTEKGKDVELRCDPISGHTALYWYRQSLGQGLEFLIYFQGNSAPDKSGLPSDRFSAERTGGSVSTLTIQRTQQEDSAVYLCASSIGDPETQYFGPGTRLLVL.

Here the CDR3 DNA reads TGTGCCAGTAGGGAGACAGGGGGCGAGTATGGCTACACCTTC. Residues: CASRETGGEYGYTF. The V gene is TRBV19, the J gene TRBJ1-2, with 10 bases that match TRBD1. Germline loops: CDR1 LNHDA, CDR2 SQIVND (reference sequence). Losses at the gene ends were 6 bases for V and 5 bases for J; bases not matched to a gene: 6. The CDR3 is 14 residues long.

This chain uses TRBV19 with TRBJ2-7, with 13 bases matching TRBD2. Germline values: CDR1 LNHDA, CDR2 SQIVND (reference sequence). Trimming took 9 bases from V and 9 from J; bases not matched to a gene: 14. The CDR3 runs to 15 residues. The CDR3 spells CASRTSGSGRSRQYF. The CDR3 DNA follows: TGTGCCAGCAGGACTAGCGGGAGCGGGCGAAGTCGGCAGTACTTC.

J is TRBJ2-7 and V is TRBV5-1; the D gene could be TRBD1 or TRBD2 (5 bases each). CDR1 and CDR2 from the germline V gene are SGHRS and YFSETQ. Trimming cost V 0 bases and J 2 bases, with 12 bases left between them. This CDR3 is 15 amino acids long. CDR3 coding DNA: TGCGCCAGCAGCTTGGACGTGGGACCCACCTACGAGCAGTACTTC. It encodes CASSLDVGPTYEQYF. Filled out from reference TRBV5-1 and TRBJ2-7, the complete variable domain reads KAGVTQTPRYLIKTRGQQVTLSCSPISGHRSVSWYQQTPGQGLQFLFEYFSETQRNKGNFPGRFSGRQFSNSRSEMNVSTLELGDSALYLCASSLDVGPTYEQYFGPGTRLTVT.

The genes are TRBV5-6 and TRBJ2-7; D ambiguous. The CDR3 is 14 amino acids. Germline V gene data show CDR1 as SGHDT and CDR2 as YYEEEE. The V end lost 4 bases, the J end lost 3 bases, and 14 bases lay between the germline ends. The CDR3 DNA reads TGTGCCAGCAGCCTTATCCAGGCTGACTACGAGCAGTACTTC. This gives the protein CASSLIQADYEQYF.

The gene calls are TRBV9 and TRBJ1-6; no reliable D call. Germline V gene data show CDR1 as SGDLS and CDR2 as YYNGEE. The V end was cut by 0 bases, the J end by 6 bases, with 10 bases between. CDR3 length: 15 amino acids. Here the CDR3 DNA reads TGTGCCAGCAGCGTAGCGGGGAGTGTTAATTCACCCCTCCACTTT. It encodes CASSVAGSVNSPLHF.

This clone has a single count. CDR3 sequence reads: CASSPDRGLEKLFF. The CDR3 DNA reads as TGTGCCAGCAGCCCGGACAGGGGGCTAGAAAAACTGTTTTTT. The V call is TRBV9, the J call TRBJ1-4; TRBD1 matches at 11 bases. Germline lookup yields CDR1 SGDLS and CDR2 YYNGEE. With V trimmed by 4 bases and J by 8 bases, 4 bases remained unmatched. This CDR3 contains 14 residues. The whole variable domain, remainder taken from reference TRBV9 and TRBJ1-4, is DSGVTQTPKHLITATGQRVTLRCSPRSGDLSVYWYQQSLDQGLQFLIQYYNGEERAKGNILERFSAQQFPDLHSELNLSSLELGDSALYFCASSPDRGLEKLFFGSGTQLSVL.

J is TRBJ2-1 and V is TRBV5-1; D might be TRBD1 (5 bases). The V gene's germline CDR1 is SGHRS and CDR2 YFSETQ. This CDR3 contains 12 residues. V shed 3 bases and J shed 10 bases, with 11 bases lying between them. DNA for the CDR3: TGCGCCAGCAGCTCGATGGGGCACGAGCAGTTCTTC. The encoded protein is CASSSMGHEQFF.

This CDR3 is CASSPPGTGNEKLFF. The CDR3 DNA reads TGTGCCAGCTCACCACCTGGGACAGGGAACGAAAAACTGTTTTTT. The chain joins TRBV18 to TRBJ1-4, with TRBD1 identical over 9 bases. Germline lookup yields CDR1 KGHSH and CDR2 LQKENI. V trimming: 0 bases; J trimming: 8 bases; junction bases outside the gene matches: 4. The CDR3 loop spans 15 amino acids.

The chain carries TRBV4-3 and TRBJ1-2; D call uncertain. This CDR3 comprises 16 residues. Germline CDR1 reads LGHNA; CDR2 reads YSLEER. V gave up 0 bases and J gave up 4 bases, with 15 bases separating them. The CDR3 spells CASSQDHSGRLYGYTF. DNA of the CDR3: TGCGCCAGCAGCCAAGATCATTCAGGTAGACTCTATGGCTACACCTTC.